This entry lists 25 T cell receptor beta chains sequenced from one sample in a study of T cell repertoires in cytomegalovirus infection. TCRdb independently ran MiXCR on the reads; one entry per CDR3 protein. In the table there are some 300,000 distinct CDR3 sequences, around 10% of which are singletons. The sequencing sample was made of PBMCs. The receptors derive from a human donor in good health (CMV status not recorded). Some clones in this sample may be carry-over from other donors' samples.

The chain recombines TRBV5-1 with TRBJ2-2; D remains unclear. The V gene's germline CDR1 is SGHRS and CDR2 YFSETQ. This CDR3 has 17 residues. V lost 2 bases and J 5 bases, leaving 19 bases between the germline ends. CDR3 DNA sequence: TGCGCCAGCAGCTTAATCGGTGGAAGAATAGGAACCGGGGAGCTGTTTTTT. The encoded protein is CASSLIGGRIGTGELFF.

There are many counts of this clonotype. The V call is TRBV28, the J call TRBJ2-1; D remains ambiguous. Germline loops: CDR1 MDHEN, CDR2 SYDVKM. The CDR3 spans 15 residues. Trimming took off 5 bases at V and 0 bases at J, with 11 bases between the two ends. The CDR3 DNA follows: TGTGCCAGCAGTCCGTCCTATAGCTCCTACAATGAGCAGTTCTTC. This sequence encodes CASSPSYSSYNEQFF.

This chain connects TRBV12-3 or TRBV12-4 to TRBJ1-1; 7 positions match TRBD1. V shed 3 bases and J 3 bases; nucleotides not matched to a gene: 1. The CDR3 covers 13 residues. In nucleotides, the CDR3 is TGTGCCAGCAGTTTTACAGGGGACACTGAAGCTTTCTTT. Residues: CASSFTGDTEAFF.

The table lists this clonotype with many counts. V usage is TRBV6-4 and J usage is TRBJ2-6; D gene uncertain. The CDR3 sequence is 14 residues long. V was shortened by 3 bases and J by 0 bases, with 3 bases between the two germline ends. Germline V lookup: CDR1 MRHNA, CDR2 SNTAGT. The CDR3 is CASSEGSGANVLTF. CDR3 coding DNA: TGTGCCAGCAGTGAGGGCTCTGGGGCCAACGTCCTGACTTTC.

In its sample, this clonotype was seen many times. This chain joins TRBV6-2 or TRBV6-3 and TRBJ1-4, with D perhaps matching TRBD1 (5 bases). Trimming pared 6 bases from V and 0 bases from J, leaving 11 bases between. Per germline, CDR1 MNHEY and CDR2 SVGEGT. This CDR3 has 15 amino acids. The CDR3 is CASRRDGATNEKLFF. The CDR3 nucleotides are TGTGCCAGCAGGAGGGACGGCGCAACTAATGAAAAACTGTTTTTT.

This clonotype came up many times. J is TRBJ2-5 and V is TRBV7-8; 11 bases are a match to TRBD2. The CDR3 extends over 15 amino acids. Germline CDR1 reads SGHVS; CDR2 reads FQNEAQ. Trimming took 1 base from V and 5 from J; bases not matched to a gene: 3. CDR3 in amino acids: CASSLETSGGETQYF. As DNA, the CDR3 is TGTGCCAGCAGCTTAGAAACTAGCGGGGGTGAGACCCAGTACTTC.

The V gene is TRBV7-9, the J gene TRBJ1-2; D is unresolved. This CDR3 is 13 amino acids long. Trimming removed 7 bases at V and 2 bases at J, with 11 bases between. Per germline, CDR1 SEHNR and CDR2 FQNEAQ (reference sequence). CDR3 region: CASMPKANYGYTF. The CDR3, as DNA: TGTGCCAGCATGCCGAAAGCGAACTATGGCTACACCTTC.

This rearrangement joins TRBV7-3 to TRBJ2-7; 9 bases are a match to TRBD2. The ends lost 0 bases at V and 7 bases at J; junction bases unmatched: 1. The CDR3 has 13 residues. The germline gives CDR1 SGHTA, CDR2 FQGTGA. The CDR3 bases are TGTGCCAGCAGCTTAACGACTAGCGGTGAGCAGTACGTC. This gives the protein CASSLTTSGEQYV.

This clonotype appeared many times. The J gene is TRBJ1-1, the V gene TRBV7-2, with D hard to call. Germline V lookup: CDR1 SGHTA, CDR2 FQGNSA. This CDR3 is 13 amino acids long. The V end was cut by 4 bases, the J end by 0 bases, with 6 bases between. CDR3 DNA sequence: TGTGCCAGCAGCTCCTTTATGAACACTGAAGCTTTCTTT. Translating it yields CASSSFMNTEAFF.

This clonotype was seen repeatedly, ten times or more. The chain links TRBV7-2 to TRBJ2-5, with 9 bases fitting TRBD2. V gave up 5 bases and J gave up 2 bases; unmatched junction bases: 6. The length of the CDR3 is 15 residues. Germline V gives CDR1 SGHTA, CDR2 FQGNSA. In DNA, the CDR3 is TGTGCCAGCAGCGTCTTTAGCGGGGGACAAGAGACCCAGTACTTC. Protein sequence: CASSVFSGGQETQYF.

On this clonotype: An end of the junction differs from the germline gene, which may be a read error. The CDR3 loop reads CASSLAGTGVNEQYF. The CDR3 DNA follows: TGTGCCAGCAGTTTAGCCGGGACAGGGGTGAACGAGCAGTACTTC. The chain uses TRBV7-9 and TRBJ2-7; 10 nucleotides line up with TRBD1. This CDR3 comprises 15 residues. The germline CDR1 and CDR2 sequences are SEHNR and FQNEAQ (reference sequence).

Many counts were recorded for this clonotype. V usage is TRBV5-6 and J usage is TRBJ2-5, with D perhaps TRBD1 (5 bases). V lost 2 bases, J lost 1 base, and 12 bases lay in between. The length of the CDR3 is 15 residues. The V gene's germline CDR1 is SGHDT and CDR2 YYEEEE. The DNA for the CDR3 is TGTGCCAGCAGCTTCCTCGTAAGGGGCCAAGAGACCCAGTACTTC. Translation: CASSFLVRGQETQYF. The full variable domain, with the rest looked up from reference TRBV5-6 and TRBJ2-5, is DAGVTQSPTHLIKTRGQQVTLRCSPKSGHDTVSWYQQALGQGPQFIFQYYEEEERQRGNFPDRFSGHQFPNYSSELNVNALLLGDSALYLCASSFLVRGQETQYFGPGTRLLVL.

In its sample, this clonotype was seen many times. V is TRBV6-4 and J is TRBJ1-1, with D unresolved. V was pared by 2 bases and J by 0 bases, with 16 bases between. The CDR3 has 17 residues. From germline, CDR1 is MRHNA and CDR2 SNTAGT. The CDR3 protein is CASSDTTRGRMNTEAFF. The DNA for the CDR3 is TGTGCCAGCAGTGACACAACCAGAGGCAGAATGAACACTGAAGCTTTCTTT.

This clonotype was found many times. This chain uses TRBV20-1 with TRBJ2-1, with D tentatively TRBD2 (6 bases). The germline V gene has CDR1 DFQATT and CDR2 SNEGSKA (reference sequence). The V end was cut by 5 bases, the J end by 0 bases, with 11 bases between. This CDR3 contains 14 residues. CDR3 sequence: CSAPRGSSYNEQFF. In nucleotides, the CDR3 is TGCAGTGCTCCACGGGGGAGCTCCTACAATGAGCAGTTCTTC.

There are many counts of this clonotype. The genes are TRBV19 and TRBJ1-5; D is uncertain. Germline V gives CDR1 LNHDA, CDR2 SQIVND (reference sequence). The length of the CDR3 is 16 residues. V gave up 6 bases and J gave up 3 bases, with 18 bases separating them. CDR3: CASRPPRPTINQPQHF. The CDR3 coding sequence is TGTGCCAGTAGACCCCCCAGGCCCACCATCAATCAGCCCCAGCATTTT.

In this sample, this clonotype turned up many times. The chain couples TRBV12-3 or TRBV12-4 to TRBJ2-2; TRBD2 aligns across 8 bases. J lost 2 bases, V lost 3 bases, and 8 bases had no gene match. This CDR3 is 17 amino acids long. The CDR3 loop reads CASSFRAGATNTGELFF. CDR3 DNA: TGTGCCAGCAGTTTTCGAGCGGGGGCCACTAACACCGGGGAGCTGTTTTTT.

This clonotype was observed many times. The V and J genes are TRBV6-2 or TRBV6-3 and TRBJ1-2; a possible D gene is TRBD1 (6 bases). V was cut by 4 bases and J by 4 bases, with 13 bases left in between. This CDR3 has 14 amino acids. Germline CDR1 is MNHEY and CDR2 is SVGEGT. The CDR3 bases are TGTGCCAGCAGTTCCTGGACAGCTAGCTATGGCTACACCTTC. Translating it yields CASSSWTASYGYTF.

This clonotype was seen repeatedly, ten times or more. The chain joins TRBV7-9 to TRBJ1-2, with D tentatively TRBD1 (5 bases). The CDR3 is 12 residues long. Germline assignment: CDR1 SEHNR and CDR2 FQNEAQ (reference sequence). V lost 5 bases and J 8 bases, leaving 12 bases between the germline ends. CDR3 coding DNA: TGTGCCAGCAGCCCCGGTTGGGACGGCTACACCTTC. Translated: CASSPGWDGYTF. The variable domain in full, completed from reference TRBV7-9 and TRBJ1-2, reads DTGVSQNPRHKITKRGQNVTFRCDPISEHNRLYWYRQTLGQGPEFLTYFQNEAQLEKSRLLSDRFSAERPKGSFSTLEIQRTEQGDSAMYLCASSPGWDGYTFGSGTRLTVV.

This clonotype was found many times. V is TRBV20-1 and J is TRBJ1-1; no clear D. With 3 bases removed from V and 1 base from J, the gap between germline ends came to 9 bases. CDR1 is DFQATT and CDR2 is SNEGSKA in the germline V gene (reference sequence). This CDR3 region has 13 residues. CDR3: CSARSISNTEAFF. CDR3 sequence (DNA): TGCAGTGCTAGGTCCATTTCGAACACTGAAGCTTTCTTT.

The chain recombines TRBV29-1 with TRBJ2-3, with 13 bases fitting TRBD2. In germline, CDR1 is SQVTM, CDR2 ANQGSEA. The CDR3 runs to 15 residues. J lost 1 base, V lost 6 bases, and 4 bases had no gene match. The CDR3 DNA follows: TGCAGCGTCGATGGACTAGCGGGGGGCACAGATACGCAGTATTTT. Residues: CSVDGLAGGTDTQYF.

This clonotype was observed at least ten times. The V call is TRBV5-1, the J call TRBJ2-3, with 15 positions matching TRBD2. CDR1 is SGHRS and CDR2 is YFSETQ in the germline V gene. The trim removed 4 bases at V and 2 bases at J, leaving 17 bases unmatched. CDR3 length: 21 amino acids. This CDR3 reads CASSRRGTSGGLLYATDTQYF. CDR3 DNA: TGCGCCAGCAGCCGTAGGGGGACTAGCGGGGGGTTGCTCTACGCCACAGATACGCAGTATTTT. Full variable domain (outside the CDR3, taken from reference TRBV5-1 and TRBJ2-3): KAGVTQTPRYLIKTRGQQVTLSCSPISGHRSVSWYQQTPGQGLQFLFEYFSETQRNKGNFPGRFSGRQFSNSRSEMNVSTLELGDSALYLCASSRRGTSGGLLYATDTQYFGPGTRLTVL.

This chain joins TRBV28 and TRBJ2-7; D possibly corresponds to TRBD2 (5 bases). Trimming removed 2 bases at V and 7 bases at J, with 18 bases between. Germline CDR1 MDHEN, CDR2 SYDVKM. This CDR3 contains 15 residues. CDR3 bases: TGTGCCAGCAGTTTACAAGGGAACTTGGGGAGAGAGCAGTACGTC. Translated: CASSLQGNLGREQYV.

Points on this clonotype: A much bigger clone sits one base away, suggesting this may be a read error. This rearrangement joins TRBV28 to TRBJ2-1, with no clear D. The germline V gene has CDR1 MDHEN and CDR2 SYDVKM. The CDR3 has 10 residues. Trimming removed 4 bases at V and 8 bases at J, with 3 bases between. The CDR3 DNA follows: TGTGCCAGCAGTTACCATGAGCAGTTCTTC. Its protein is CASSYHEQFF.

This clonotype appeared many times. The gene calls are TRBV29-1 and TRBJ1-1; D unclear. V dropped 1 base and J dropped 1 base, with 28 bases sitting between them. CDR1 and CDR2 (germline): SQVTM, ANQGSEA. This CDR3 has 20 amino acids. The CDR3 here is CSVEATNLGPSERENTEAFF. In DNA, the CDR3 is TGCAGCGTTGAAGCTACCAACTTAGGGCCCTCCGAACGGGAGAACACTGAAGCTTTCTTT.

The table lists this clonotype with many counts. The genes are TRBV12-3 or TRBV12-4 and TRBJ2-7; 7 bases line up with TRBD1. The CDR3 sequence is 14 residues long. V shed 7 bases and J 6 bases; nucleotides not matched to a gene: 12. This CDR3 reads CASTETGSSGEQYF. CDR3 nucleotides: TGTGCCAGCACCGAGACAGGGTCTTCTGGCGAGCAGTACTTC.